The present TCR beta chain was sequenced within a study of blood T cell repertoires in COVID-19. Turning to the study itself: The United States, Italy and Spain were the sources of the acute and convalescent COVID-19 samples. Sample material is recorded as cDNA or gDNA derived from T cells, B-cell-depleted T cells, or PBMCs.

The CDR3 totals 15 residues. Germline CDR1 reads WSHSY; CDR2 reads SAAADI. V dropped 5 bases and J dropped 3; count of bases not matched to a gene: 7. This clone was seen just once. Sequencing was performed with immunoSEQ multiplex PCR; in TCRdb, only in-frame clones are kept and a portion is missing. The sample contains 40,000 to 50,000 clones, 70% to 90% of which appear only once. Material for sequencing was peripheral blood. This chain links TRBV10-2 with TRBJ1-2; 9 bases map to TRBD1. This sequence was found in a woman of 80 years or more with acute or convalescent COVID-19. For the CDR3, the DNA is TGCGCCAGCAGTTCGTTAACAGGGGGCCACTATGGCTACACCTTC. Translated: CASSSLTGGHYGYTF.